These 3 T cell receptor beta chains originate from one sample sequenced in a study of T cells in Graves' hyperthyroidism and ophthalmopathy. Amplified regions were TCR beta CDR3 sequences from RNA transcripts. The TCR CDR3 was amplified in a first-round RT-PCR using the HTBI primer set. From the multiplex PCR reads, TCRdb called clonotypes with MiXCR, one entry per CDR3 protein. Of some 420,000 distinct CDR3 sequences listed, roughly 15% are singletons. Source material: blood. The receptor source for this set is a woman in her late teens or twenties with Graves' hyperthyroidism.

The chain is built from TRBV5-1 and TRBJ1-2, with a weak D call TRBD1 (6 bases). V shed 5 bases and J shed 7 bases, with 15 bases lying between them. The germline V gene encodes CDR1 SGHRS and CDR2 YFSETQ. The CDR3 is 13 amino acids. CDR3 in DNA: TGCGCCAGCAGAGAACAGGGTCTAAGTGGCTACACCTTC. This encodes CASREQGLSGYTF. Variable domain in full (rest from reference TRBV5-1 and TRBJ1-2): KAGVTQTPRYLIKTRGQQVTLSCSPISGHRSVSWYQQTPGQGLQFLFEYFSETQRNKGNFPGRFSGRQFSNSRSEMNVSTLELGDSALYLCASREQGLSGYTFGSGTRLTVV.

Many counts were recorded for this clonotype. J is TRBJ2-1 and V is TRBV20-1; D is ambiguous. From germline, CDR1 is DFQATT and CDR2 SNEGSKA (reference sequence). The CDR3 covers 14 residues. V shed 0 bases and J shed 3 bases, with 9 bases lying between them. CDR3 in DNA: TGCAGTGCTAGAGATCGTAGACTCTACAATGAGCAGTTCTTC. It specifies CSARDRRLYNEQFF.

In its sample, this clonotype was seen many times. The rearrangement links TRBV20-1 to TRBJ2-1; D perhaps matches TRBD2 (5 bases). V was shortened by 3 bases and J by 7 bases, with 10 bases between the two germline ends. The CDR3 extends over 12 amino acids. CDR1 is DFQATT, CDR2 SNEGSKA, per germline (reference sequence). The DNA of the CDR3 is TGCAGTGCTAGTAACGGGGAGAATGAGCAGTTCTTC. It codes for CSASNGENEQFF.